This entry lists 27 T cell receptor beta chains sequenced from one sample in a study of blood T cell repertoires in COVID-19. TCRdb keeps only in-frame clones here, not all; method: immunoSEQ multiplex PCR. The table lists some 140,000 clones, 65% to 80% of them singletons. Source material: peripheral blood. The source of these receptors is a man aged 55-75 years with acute or convalescent COVID-19.

On this clone: Other nucleotide sequences in the sample specify the same CDR3. The genes are TRBV19 and TRBJ2-1; 7 bases map to TRBD1. The CDR3 is 15 amino acids. V shed 5 bases, J shed 0 bases, and the junction held 4 bases outside the gene matches. From germline, CDR1 is LNHDA and CDR2 SQIVND (reference sequence). The CDR3 loop reads CASSAQGSSYNEQFF. For the CDR3, the DNA is TGTGCCAGTAGTGCACAGGGGAGCTCCTACAATGAGCAGTTCTTC.

The CDR3: CATGQGDEKLFF. Here the CDR3 DNA reads TGTGCCACCGGACAGGGCGATGAAAAACTGTTTTTT. The chain couples TRBV10-3 to TRBJ1-4; 8 positions match TRBD1. J was trimmed by 6 bases and V by 10 bases; bases with no gene match: 4. CDR1 ENHRY and CDR2 SYGVKD come from the germline V gene. This CDR3 comprises 12 residues.

The chain is built from TRBV19 and TRBJ2-3, with D possibly matching TRBD2 (5 bases). Per the germline V gene, CDR1 is LNHDA and CDR2 is SQIVND (reference sequence). Between the trimmed V and J ends, which lost 7 bases and 4 bases, there was a span of 15 bases. The CDR3 spans 14 residues. CDR3 region: CASTATGLPDTQYF. Here the CDR3 DNA reads TGTGCCAGTACCGCTACGGGGTTGCCAGATACGCAGTATTTT.

V usage is TRBV18 and J usage is TRBJ1-2, with 10 positions matching TRBD1. CDR1 is KGHSH, CDR2 LQKENI, per germline. The CDR3 consists of 15 residues. Losses at the gene ends were 6 bases for V and 8 bases for J; bases not matched to a gene: 12. The CDR3 DNA reads TGTGCCAGCTCTCTTACCTCCGGGACAGGGGACGGCTACACCTTC. Translated, it gives CASSLTSGTGDGYTF. The variable domain in full, completed from reference TRBV18 and TRBJ1-2, reads NAGVMQNPRHLVRRRGQEARLRCSPMKGHSHVYWYRQLPEEGLKFMVYLQKENIIDESGMPKERFSAEFPKEGPSILRIQQVVRGDSAAYFCASSLTSGTGDGYTFGSGTRLTVV.

This rearrangement joins TRBV18 to TRBJ1-1; D is unclear. Per germline, CDR1 KGHSH and CDR2 LQKENI. Deletions cut 2 bases from V and 0 bases from J, with 7 bases between. The CDR3 has 14 residues. This CDR3 reads CASSPEQMNTEAFF. The CDR3 bases are TGTGCCAGCTCACCAGAACAGATGAACACTGAAGCTTTCTTT.

The V gene is TRBV27, the J gene TRBJ1-5; D might be TRBD1 (5 bases). V lost 4 bases to trimming and J lost 4 bases, with 11 bases between them. CDR1 MNHEY and CDR2 SMNVEV come from the germline V gene (reference sequence). The CDR3 sequence is 14 residues long. DNA for the CDR3: TGTGCCAGCAGTTGGGGGACTGGAAATCAGCCCCAGCATTTT. It specifies CASSWGTGNQPQHF.

The chain couples TRBV21-1 to TRBJ2-6; the D call in the table, TRBD2, was not verified against the DNA. TRBV21-1 is a known pseudogene. The CDR3 is 18 residues long. The CDR3 region has the DNA TGTGCCAGCAGCAAAGGGCGGCGCAGAAGCTCTGGGGCCAACGTCCTGACTTTC. It specifies CASSKGRRRSSGANVLTF.

This chain links TRBV19 with TRBJ2-1; tentatively, D is TRBD2 (6 bases). The CDR3 spans 13 residues. Germline values: CDR1 LNHDA, CDR2 SQIVND (reference sequence). The V end lost 5 bases, the J end lost 8 bases, and 13 bases lay between the germline ends. CDR3 in DNA: TGTGCCAGTAGTCGAGGGACTTGGGATGAGCAGTTCTTC. Translating it yields CASSRGTWDEQFF.

This sequence joins TRBV25-1 and TRBJ1-5, with TRBD1 matching over 7 bases. CDR3 size: 14 residues. In germline, CDR1 is MGHDK, CDR2 SYGVNS. The V gene end was trimmed by 6 bases and the J gene end by 3 bases; junction bases not matched to a gene: 5. CDR3 sequence (DNA): TGTGCCAGCAGGGAGACAGGGTACAATCAGCCCCAGCATTTT. Translating it yields CASRETGYNQPQHF.

This clone was recorded a few times. The DNA of the CDR3 is TGTGCCAGCAGTTACGACTCCACAGATACGCAGTATTTT. It yields the protein CASSYDSTDTQYF. The J gene is TRBJ2-3, the V gene TRBV6-2 or TRBV6-3, with D uncertain. Germline values: CDR1 MNHEY, CDR2 SVGEGT. This CDR3 region has 13 residues. With 2 bases removed from V and 2 bases from J, the gap between germline ends came to 5 bases.

This clone was recorded only once. In nucleotides, the CDR3 is TGCAGCGGCCGGTCCGCCCCTGGCGAGCAGTACTTC. Protein: CSGRSAPGEQYF. The J gene is TRBJ2-7, the V gene TRBV29-1, with D unresolved. V was clipped by 7 bases and J by 6 bases, with 16 bases between them. Germline CDR1 SQVTM, CDR2 ANQGSEA. The CDR3 contains 12 residues.

This clone was observed a few times. V gene TRBV18 combines with J gene TRBJ2-7; 13 bases are shared with TRBD2. Per the germline V gene, CDR1 is KGHSH and CDR2 is LQKENI. Trimming took 0 bases from V and 5 from J; bases not matched to a gene: 1. This CDR3 region has 15 residues. CDR3 nucleotides: TGTGCCAGCTCACCACCTACTAGCGGGAGGGACGAGCAGTACTTC. Protein product: CASSPPTSGRDEQYF.

The chain combines TRBV5-7 with TRBJ2-2, with D maybe TRBD2 (5 bases). TRBV5-7 is known as an ORF, though its function is uncertain. V gave up 2 bases and J gave up 4 bases, with 15 bases separating them. The CDR3 consists of 16 residues. The CDR3 spells CASSFSGGYPTGELFF. In DNA form, the CDR3 reads TGTGCCAGCAGCTTTTCCGGAGGCTACCCCACCGGGGAGCTGTTTTTT.

This chain joins TRBV9 and TRBJ1-1; 10 nucleotides agree with TRBD1. CDR3 length: 15 residues. Germline CDR1 reads SGDLS; CDR2 reads YYNGEE. The trim removed 3 bases at V and 5 bases at J, leaving 7 bases unmatched. The CDR3 sequence: CASSGQGARRTEAFF. The CDR3 DNA sequence: TGTGCCAGCAGCGGACAGGGGGCGCGACGGACTGAAGCTTTCTTT.

The gene calls are TRBV5-6 and TRBJ1-2; no reliable D call. V was trimmed by 4 bases and J by 3 bases, leaving 13 bases between them. CDR3 length: 14 residues. Germline loops: CDR1 SGHDT, CDR2 YYEEEE. The DNA for the CDR3 is TGTGCCAGCAGCCGGCCGAGGTCGGACTATGGCTACACCTTC. Residues: CASSRPRSDYGYTF.

The genes are TRBV6-5 and TRBJ1-5; D uncertain. This CDR3 has 13 residues. V gave up 2 bases and J gave up 4 bases, with 6 bases separating them. Germline CDR1 MNHEY, CDR2 SVGAGI. The CDR3 region has the DNA TGTGCCAGCAGTTACGATAGAAATCAGCCCCAGCATTTT. It specifies CASSYDRNQPQHF.

This chain joins TRBV6-2 or TRBV6-3 and TRBJ2-5, with D possibly being TRBD2 (5 bases). Germline CDR1 reads MNHEY; CDR2 reads SVGEGT. The germline V and J ends were trimmed by 3 bases and 5 bases, with 7 bases remaining between them. The length of the CDR3 is 12 residues. DNA of the CDR3: TGTGCCAGCAGTTATGGGAGCGAGACCCAGTACTTC. This translates into CASSYGSETQYF.

This chain joins TRBV30 and TRBJ2-7; a possible D gene is TRBD1 (5 bases). V was cut by 4 bases and J by 3 bases, with 13 bases left in between. Germline V lookup: CDR1 GTSNPN, CDR2 SVGIG (reference sequence). The CDR3 totals 13 residues. The CDR3 is CAWNRPELYEQYF. CDR3 sequence (DNA): TGTGCCTGGAACAGGCCAGAACTCTACGAGCAGTACTTC.

This chain links TRBV28 with TRBJ2-7; 12 nucleotides line up with TRBD1. The V gene end was trimmed by 6 bases and the J gene end by 10 bases; junction bases not matched to a gene: 7. Germline values: CDR1 MDHEN, CDR2 SYDVKM. The CDR3 is made up of 13 amino acids. Here the CDR3 reads CASRSPGQGAQYF. CDR3 coding DNA: TGTGCCAGCAGATCCCCGGGACAGGGGGCCCAGTACTTC.

This clone showed up many times. The CDR3 nucleotides are TGTGCCAGCAGTTACTGGAGACTAGCGGGAGAGCGCGAGCAGTACTTC. Translated, it gives CASSYWRLAGEREQYF. The genes are TRBV6-2 or TRBV6-3 and TRBJ2-7, with 12 bases aligning to TRBD2. This CDR3 is built from 16 residues. Germline trimming cut 1 base from V and 6 bases from J; bases unmatched to any gene: 7. Per germline, CDR1 MNHEY and CDR2 SVGEGT.

The DNA for the CDR3 is TGTGCCACCAGTGATTTAATTCCGGGAGCGGAGGGAGGCAGCACAGATACGCAGTATTTT. As protein: CATSDLIPGAEGGSTDTQYF. This chain joins TRBV24-1 and TRBJ2-3, with a possible D match to TRBD2 (6 bases). Germline V gene data show CDR1 as KGHDR and CDR2 as SFDVKD. Trimming removed 1 base from V and 0 bases from J, with 22 bases in between. CDR3 length: 20 residues.

The genes are TRBV24-1 and TRBJ1-5; D unresolved. Germline V gene data show CDR1 as KGHDR and CDR2 as SFDVKD. Trimming took off 8 bases at V and 0 bases at J, with 7 bases between the two ends. The CDR3 runs to 13 residues. The CDR3 loop is CATNQFSNQPQHF. The CDR3 DNA follows: TGTGCCACCAATCAGTTTAGCAATCAGCCCCAGCATTTT.

V is TRBV28 and J is TRBJ1-2; tentatively, D is TRBD1 (5 bases). V was trimmed by 8 bases and J by 4 bases, leaving 14 bases between them. The germline gives CDR1 MDHEN, CDR2 SYDVKM. The CDR3 runs to 13 residues. The CDR3 region has the DNA TGTGCCAGCCTCGGGGGGAACGCCTATGGCTACACCTTC. As protein: CASLGGNAYGYTF.

This chain uses TRBV28 with TRBJ2-7; maybe TRBD1 (5 bases). With 3 bases removed from V and 1 base from J, the gap between germline ends came to 7 bases. Germline lookup yields CDR1 MDHEN and CDR2 SYDVKM. The CDR3 totals 13 residues. In DNA form, the CDR3 reads TGTGCCAGCAGTTTTAGACAGTCCTACGAGCAGTACTTC. It yields the protein CASSFRQSYEQYF. The full variable domain, its missing parts supplied by reference TRBV28 and TRBJ2-7, is DVKVTQSSRYLVKRTGEKVFLECVQDMDHENMFWYRQDPGLGLRLIYFSYDVKMKEKGDIPEGYSVSREKKERFSLILESASTNQTSMYLCASSFRQSYEQYFGPGTRLTVT.

J is TRBJ2-1 and V is TRBV4-3; D gene unclear. Germline CDR1 is LGHNA and CDR2 is YSLEER. V was cut by 0 bases and J by 10 bases, with 10 bases left in between. The CDR3 has 13 residues. Here the CDR3 DNA reads TGCGCCAGCAGCCAAGATACAGTATACGAGCAGTTCTTC. Translated: CASSQDTVYEQFF.

This rearrangement joins TRBV18 to TRBJ1-5, with D maybe TRBD1 (5 bases). Trimming took 6 bases from V and 5 from J, leaving 11 bases between them. There are 13 residues in the CDR3. Germline V lookup: CDR1 KGHSH, CDR2 LQKENI. The CDR3 loop is CASSRPGDQPQHF. In nucleotides, the CDR3 is TGTGCCAGCTCGCGGCCGGGGGATCAGCCCCAGCATTTT.

This clone was observed a single time. This chain links TRBV4-1 with TRBJ2-1; D remains unclear. The germline V gene has CDR1 MGHRA and CDR2 YSYEKL. There are 14 residues in the CDR3. Trimming shortened V by 1 base and J by 4 bases, and 8 bases separated the two germline ends. The CDR3 sequence is CASSQGNLYNEQFF. CDR3 nucleotide sequence: TGCGCCAGCAGCCAAGGAAACTTATACAATGAGCAGTTCTTC.